The T cell receptor beta chain under discussion was sequenced for a study of blood T cell repertoires in COVID-19. Across the whole study: The samples span acute and convalescent COVID-19 from the United States, Italy and Spain. The cDNA or gDNA used as material had been derived from T cells, B-cell-depleted T cells, or PBMCs.

How the authors handled the data: Researchers report that nucleated cell counts were estimated from reference gene primer amplification. Clones were sequenced by immunoSEQ multiplex PCR, and TCRdb holds only the in-frame ones, with some missing. The V and J calls and clone size are taken from that table; D and trimming were inferred from the DNA. The table includes about 220,000 clones, roughly 80% detected once. The CDR3 contains 17 residues. The ends were cut back, 3 bases at V and 8 bases at J, with 23 bases in the middle. Germline V gives CDR1 SGDLS, CDR2 YYNGEE. The V call is TRBV9, the J call TRBJ1-4, with D possibly being TRBD1 (5 bases). The sample was peripheral blood. The clonotype was recovered from a woman aged 55-75 years with acute or convalescent COVID-19. CDR3 DNA sequence: TGTGCCAGCAGCGAGAACACGGGGGGGACCTTGTCCGAAAAACTGTTTTTT. Amino acid sequence: CASSENTGGTLSEKLFF.